Below are 9 T cell receptor beta chains sequenced from a single sample in a study of shared clonotypes between healthy human individuals. Sequencing used immunoSEQ multiplex PCR; TCRdb keeps in-frame clones, though not all of them. The sample contains over 2 million clones, 85% to 95% of which appear only once. Sequencing was carried out using naive CD4+ T cells sorted from blood. Subset: CD45RA+ positively selected. All receptors derive from a man younger than 35 in good health.

This clone is a singleton in its sample. V and J are TRBV19 and TRBJ2-1; 8 bases line up with TRBD2. J was trimmed by 9 bases and V by 6 bases; bases with no gene match: 16. The germline CDR1 and CDR2 sequences are LNHDA and SQIVND (reference sequence). The CDR3 has 16 amino acids. Here the CDR3 DNA reads TGTGCCAGTAGGATGATATGGAGCGGGAGAACTAGTGAGCAGTTCTTC. It translates to CASRMIWSGRTSEQFF.

In this sample, this clone turned up once. The chain recombines TRBV30 with TRBJ2-5; TRBD2 aligns across 9 bases. Germline V CDR1 and CDR2: GTSNPN, SVGIG (reference sequence). This CDR3 region has 17 residues. With V trimmed by 1 base and J by 5 bases, 14 bases remained unmatched. CDR3 DNA: TGTGCCTGGAGTGCGGGAAAGGCGGGGGGGCCGAGGGAGACCCAGTACTTC. It specifies CAWSAGKAGGPRETQYF.

In its sample, this clone was seen a few times. Different DNA sequences within this sample yield the same CDR3. The chain couples TRBV6-5 to TRBJ2-7; 7 nucleotides match TRBD2. With 8 bases clipped from V and 0 bases from J, the junction kept 4 bases outside the gene matches. Germline values: CDR1 MNHEY, CDR2 SVGAGI. CDR3 length: 13 residues. CDR3 sequence reads: CASSRGSSYEQYF. CDR3 nucleotide sequence: TGTGCCAGCTCGCGGGGGAGCTCCTACGAGCAGTACTTC.

CDR3 in amino acids: CSVLDGLAKNIQYF. CDR3 nucleotide sequence: TGCAGCGTTCTGGACGGACTAGCCAAAAACATTCAGTACTTC. The chain carries TRBV29-1 and TRBJ2-4; perhaps TRBD2 as D (5 bases). CDR3 length equals 14 residues. The V end lost 5 bases, the J end lost 0 bases, and 11 bases lay between the germline ends. Germline V gene sequence: CDR1 SQVTM, CDR2 ANQGSEA.

V is TRBV6-5 and J is TRBJ2-5; TRBD1 matches 9 bases. With 2 bases clipped from V and 2 bases from J, the junction kept 3 bases outside the gene matches. Looked up from germline, CDR1 is MNHEY and CDR2 is SVGAGI. The CDR3 totals 15 residues. DNA for the CDR3: TGTGCCAGCAGTTACGCGACAGGGGGACAAGAGACCCAGTACTTC. Protein: CASSYATGGQETQYF.

The chain uses TRBV5-3 and TRBJ2-2; 10 positions agree with TRBD1. TRBV5-3 is an ORF, and what it does is uncertain. The junction had 7 bases not matched to a gene; V was cut back by 5 bases and J by 0 bases. This CDR3 spans 17 amino acids. The CDR3 is CARRPDRGRANTGELFF. The CDR3 nucleotides read TGTGCCAGAAGACCCGACAGGGGGCGGGCGAACACCGGGGAGCTGTTTTTT.

Regarding this clone: This sample includes further DNA sequences coding for the same CDR3. The J gene is TRBJ2-1, the V gene TRBV7-2; TRBD1 is a possible D gene (5 bases). The length of the CDR3 is 14 residues. CDR1 is SGHTA and CDR2 is FQGNSA in the germline V gene. V was pared by 2 bases and J by 0 bases, with 5 bases between. The CDR3 region is CASSLRGSYNEQFF. The CDR3 nucleotides read TGTGCCAGCAGCTTAAGGGGCTCCTACAATGAGCAGTTCTTC.

This rearrangement joins TRBV9 to TRBJ2-3; either TRBD1 or TRBD2 may supply D (5 bases each). Per the germline V gene, CDR1 is SGDLS and CDR2 is YYNGEE. CDR3 length: 14 residues. The V gene lost 3 bases and the J gene lost 6 bases, with 14 bases spanning the gap. The CDR3 spells CASSAEGMADTQYF. CDR3 nucleotide sequence: TGTGCCAGCAGCGCCGAGGGGATGGCGGATACGCAGTATTTT.

This chain connects TRBV5-4 to TRBJ1-2; D is unclear. Trimming stripped 3 bases from V and 0 bases from J, with 9 bases between. The length of the CDR3 is 14 residues. The germline V gene encodes CDR1 SGHNT and CDR2 YYREEE (reference sequence). This CDR3 reads CASSSPGANYGYTF. The CDR3 nucleotides are TGTGCCAGCAGCTCACCCGGGGCTAACTATGGCTACACCTTC.